What follows is one T cell receptor (beta chain) and its context. This sample stems from a study of identical twins. One entry per CDR3 protein results from TCRdb running MiXCR on the 5' RACE reads. The data contain 600,000 to 700,000 distinct CDR3 sequences, around 20% of them singletons. V lost 10 bases and J lost 0; bases outside the gene matches: 9. The CDR3 contains 16 residues. Germline V gives CDR1 LGHDT, CDR2 YNNKEL (reference sequence). These data are also associated with another study on T cells expressing NK-cell markers.

The chain is built from TRBV3-1 and TRBJ2-6; 7 nucleotides line up with TRBD1. The TCR comes from a woman in her late teens or twenties in good health. The material sequenced was PBMCs. As DNA, the CDR3 is TGTGCCACCCTGGACAGGCCGTCCTCTGGGGCCAACGTCCTGACTTTC. It yields the protein CATLDRPSSGANVLTF.